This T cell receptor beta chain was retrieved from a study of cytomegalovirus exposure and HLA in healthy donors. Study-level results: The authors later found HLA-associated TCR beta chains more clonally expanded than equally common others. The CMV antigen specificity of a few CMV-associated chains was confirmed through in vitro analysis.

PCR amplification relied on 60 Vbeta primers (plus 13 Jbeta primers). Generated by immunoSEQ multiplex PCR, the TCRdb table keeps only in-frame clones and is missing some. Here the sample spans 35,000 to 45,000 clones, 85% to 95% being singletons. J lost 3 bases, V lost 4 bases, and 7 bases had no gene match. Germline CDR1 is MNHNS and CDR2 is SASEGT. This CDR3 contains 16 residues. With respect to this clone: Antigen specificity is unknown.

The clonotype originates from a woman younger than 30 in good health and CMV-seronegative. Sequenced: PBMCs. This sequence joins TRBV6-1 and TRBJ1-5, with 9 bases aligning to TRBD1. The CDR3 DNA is TGTGCCAGCAGTGTACCTGGACAGGGGCTCAATCAGCCCCAGCATTTT. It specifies CASSVPGQGLNQPQHF.